A single sample gave rise to the 13 T cell receptor beta chains below, sequenced in a study of cytomegalovirus exposure and HLA in healthy donors. Assay: immunoSEQ multiplex PCR; the TCRdb copy retains only in-frame clones and omits some. Seen here are some 330,000 clones, roughly 90% observed once, and the top ten hold approximately 0.84%. Sequencing was done on a sample of PBMCs. The origin of the receptors is a woman between 18 and 29 years old in good health and CMV-seronegative.

V is TRBV2 and J is TRBJ2-1; TRBD2 matches 11 bases. The CDR3 is 15 residues long. Germline CDR1 reads SNHLY; CDR2 reads FYNNEI. J gave up 4 bases and V 5 bases, and 4 bases lay outside the gene matches. CDR3 in DNA: TGTGCCAGCAGTAAGGGACTAGCGGCTTACAATGAGCAGTTCTTC. This gives the protein CASSKGLAAYNEQFF.

The chain couples TRBV18 to TRBJ2-1, with 11 bases fitting TRBD2. V gave up 5 bases and J gave up 4 bases; unmatched junction bases: 10. The CDR3 has 17 residues. Germline-derived CDR1 and CDR2 are KGHSH and LQKENI. DNA for the CDR3: TGTGCCAGCTCATCAAAGATTAGCGGGAGGGGATACAATGAGCAGTTCTTC. Translated, it gives CASSSKISGRGYNEQFF.

The V gene is TRBV5-1, the J gene TRBJ1-2; D is unclear. V lost 0 bases to trimming and J lost 0 bases, with 9 bases between them. The CDR3 runs 15 residues. The germline gives CDR1 SGHRS, CDR2 YFSETQ. This CDR3 is CASSLVVLANYGYTF. For the CDR3, the DNA is TGCGCCAGCAGCTTGGTTGTCCTTGCTAACTATGGCTACACCTTC.

This clone showed up just once. This chain uses TRBV7-2 with TRBJ2-1; D not resolved. V dropped 6 bases and J dropped 0 bases, with 9 bases sitting between them. Germline CDR1 is SGHTA and CDR2 is FQGNSA. The CDR3 covers 14 residues. CDR3 in amino acids: CASRPEYSYNEQFF. CDR3 coding DNA: TGTGCCAGCAGACCGGAGTACTCCTACAATGAGCAGTTCTTC.

The chain combines TRBV12-5 with TRBJ1-1, with 10 bases fitting TRBD1. Germline trimming cut 7 bases from V and 3 bases from J; bases unmatched to any gene: 14. The CDR3 consists of 17 residues. Germline assignment: CDR1 LGHNT and CDR2 FRNRAP. The CDR3 loop reads CASAQGDRGFPDTEAFF. As DNA, the CDR3 is TGTGCTAGTGCGCAGGGGGACAGGGGTTTCCCGGACACTGAAGCTTTCTTT.

This clone was recorded a few times. The chain links TRBV2 to TRBJ1-1, with unresolved D. Germline V gene sequence: CDR1 SNHLY, CDR2 FYNNEI. Trimming removed 3 bases from V and 0 bases from J, with 5 bases in between. The CDR3 length is 13 residues. The CDR3 DNA follows: TGTGCCAGCAGTGAGGAGCTGAACACTGAAGCTTTCTTT. Its protein is CASSEELNTEAFF.

The genes are TRBV27 and TRBJ1-1, with D perhaps matching TRBD1 (6 bases). This CDR3 is 13 amino acids long. Between the trimmed V and J ends, which lost 7 bases and 6 bases, there was a span of 15 bases. The germline V gene has CDR1 MNHEY and CDR2 SMNVEV (reference sequence). The CDR3 DNA is TGTGCCAGCATGGGGGGGGCTTTCGCTGAAGCTTTCTTT. The encoded protein is CASMGGAFAEAFF.

This chain uses TRBV5-6 with TRBJ2-7; unclear D gene. Germline CDR1 reads SGHDT; CDR2 reads YYEEEE. V was pared by 2 bases and J by 4 bases, with 4 bases between. CDR3 length: 11 amino acids. The CDR3 DNA reads as TGTGCCAGCAGCTTCAGTTACGAGCAGTACTTC. As protein: CASSFSYEQYF.

The V call is TRBV28, the J call TRBJ2-2; D not certain. Germline CDR1 is MDHEN and CDR2 is SYDVKM. The CDR3 loop spans 12 amino acids. With 6 bases removed from V and 5 bases from J, the gap between germline ends came to 7 bases. The CDR3 loop is CASSPDTGELFF. Here the CDR3 DNA reads TGTGCCAGCAGCCCAGATACCGGGGAGCTGTTTTTT. Combining the CDR3 with reference TRBV28 and TRBJ2-2 gives the whole variable domain DVKVTQSSRYLVKRTGEKVFLECVQDMDHENMFWYRQDPGLGLRLIYFSYDVKMKEKGDIPEGYSVSREKKERFSLILESASTNQTSMYLCASSPDTGELFFGEGSRLTVL.

In this sample, this clone turned up once. V usage is TRBV5-8 and J usage is TRBJ1-1, with 10 positions matching TRBD1. This CDR3 has 15 residues. J was trimmed by 4 bases and V by 0 bases; bases with no gene match: 3. Germline V CDR1 and CDR2: SGHTS, YDEGEE. The CDR3 loop is CASSLAWTGGTEAFF. The DNA of the CDR3 is TGTGCCAGCAGCTTGGCGTGGACAGGGGGCACTGAAGCTTTCTTT.

The chain joins TRBV6-1 to TRBJ1-5; 7 nucleotides line up with TRBD1. The trim removed 5 bases at V and 0 bases at J, leaving 4 bases unmatched. The germline CDR1 and CDR2 sequences are MNHNS and SASEGT. The CDR3 is made up of 15 amino acids. CDR3 protein: CASSPGTDSNQPQHF. CDR3 nucleotides: TGTGCCAGCAGTCCAGGGACAGATAGCAATCAGCCCCAGCATTTT.

This rearrangement joins TRBV5-1 to TRBJ2-2, with 8 positions matching TRBD1. The CDR3 loop spans 17 amino acids. The trim removed 5 bases at V and 1 base at J, leaving 10 bases unmatched. Germline V CDR1 and CDR2: SGHRS, YFSETQ. The DNA for the CDR3 is TGCGCCAGCAGTCCCAGTTGGACAGGGCTGAACACCGGGGAGCTGTTTTTT. Translating gives CASSPSWTGLNTGELFF.

For the CDR3, the DNA is TGTGCCAGCAGCGGGGGACTAGCGGGAATCACAGATACGCAGTATTTT. This codes for CASSGGLAGITDTQYF. This chain uses TRBV9 with TRBJ2-3; TRBD2 agrees at 13 bases. The CDR3 sequence is 16 residues long. V lost 3 bases, J lost 2 bases, and 3 bases stayed unmatched. Germline V lookup: CDR1 SGDLS, CDR2 YYNGEE.